This entry is about one T cell receptor (beta chain). The target antigen is unknown. This specimen comes from a study of CD8 T cells in ankylosing spondylitis. Study results and caveats: A motif of 8 or 9 highly homologous TCR beta variants was seen as apparently characteristic of ankylosing spondylitis blood. Disease-associated clones were reportedly significantly overrepresented in matched ankylosing spondylitis synovial fluid. Before this, some motif variants had been reported in reactive arthritis synovial fluid and blood. Disease-linked clones had a CD8+ phenotype and relatively low frequency in peripheral blood.

Scientists made TCR beta libraries using quantitative 5'-RACE with molecular barcodes. In TCRdb, the 5' RACE reads were re-called with MiXCR into one record per CDR3 protein. The sample has hundreds of thousands of distinct CDR3 sequences; roughly a sixth are singletons. Sequencing was done on a sample of blood, either unsorted or a sorted T cell fraction (not recorded which). This receptor was identified in a male donor with ankylosing spondylitis.

CDR3 amino acids: CASSEYRGTDTQYF. CDR3 DNA sequence: TGTGCCAGCAGTGAATACAGGGGCACAGATACGCAGTATTTT. The chain uses TRBV25-1 and TRBJ2-3; weak D call: TRBD1 (5 bases). This CDR3 region has 14 residues. The germline gives CDR1 MGHDK, CDR2 SYGVNS. V was shortened by 0 bases and J by 1 base, with 5 bases between the two germline ends.